A single T cell receptor beta chain is shown here with its context. Only a few counts were recorded for this clonotype. There is no known antigen for this receptor. Base qualities are not at hand, and no much larger clone is one base apart. This entry is derived from a study of post-analysis software for immune sequencing data (dated by TCRdb to between 2014 and 2016). General notes on the study: Recorded disease courses included relapsing-remitting, secondary progressive and progressive-relapsing multiple sclerosis, with some patients lacking subtype annotation. The patient repertoires were set against ten to eleven previously published healthy control repertoires from donors whose ages ranged from about 6 to 25 years. A subset of samples was prepared in parallel using single-end sample barcoding, then pooled and co-amplified after Illumina adapter ligation. Overall study outcomes, separate from this receptor: Significantly lower normalized Chao1 diversity was found in multiple sclerosis patients than in controls, suggesting substantial peripheral T-cell clonal expansion. Significantly higher frequencies in patients than in controls were found for five or six TRBV segments, including TRBV5-6, TRBV5-1 and TRBV20-1. The multiple sclerosis patient group was slightly younger than the control group. Direct clustering with F measure revealed strong co-clustering of samples prepared in the same batch, which led to a batch-effect correction.

The cysteine opens and the phenylalanine closes a CDR3 of 15 amino acids. CDR3 DNA is the only sequence kept; it has 45 bases, read in frame from the first base. The trim is 5 bases for V and 2 bases for J, with a gap of 16 bases between the germline ends. As encoded in the germline V gene (reference sequence), CDR1 is DFQATT while CDR2 is SNEGSKA. To demonstrate the VDJtools post-analysis software, the study profiled TCR beta repertoires from the peripheral blood of around 13 young patients with multiple sclerosis. The multiple sclerosis patients were children and adolescents ranging in age from 6 to 15 years. To prepare the library, PCR was applied. The sequencer was an Illumina HiSeq 2500. Unique molecular identifiers were incorporated into TCR beta cDNA libraries to reduce PCR and sequencing biases. Per 1 to 10 million input T cells, roughly 500,000 cDNA molecules were obtained, such that each molecule approximated one T cell. The patient libraries were prepared and sequenced using the same protocol as the earlier healthy control dataset. Samples belonging to the same batch were prepared together, multiplexed and sequenced on a shared HiSeq lane. The paper's data handling went like this. MIGEC was used to process the raw barcoded reads, and molecular identifier groups with only a single read were discarded before consensus assembly and CDR3 extraction. Clonotype tables were post-analysed with VDJtools, normalizing diversity by down-sampling all datasets to the smallest sample size. Repertoire overlap clustering matched CDR3 amino acid but not nucleotide sequences to correct batch-related cross-sample contamination. TCRdb reprocessed the public reads (quality trimming at Q25 with fastp, clone calling with MiXCR) and kept in-frame beta chains. Every entry covers one CDR3 protein and lists the most common genes and DNA from its rows. TCRdb, not the authors, supplied the V and J calls. A total of 700,000 to 800,000 distinct CDR3 sequences appear in this sample, roughly 29% of them only once. Approximately 0.55% of the sample lies in the top ten.

This receptor chain uses TRBV20-1 and TRBJ1-5; TRBD1 is possibly the D segment (5 matching bases). The source is a girl aged 5-17 years with multiple sclerosis. Sequencing was done on a sample of blood. The DNA sequence is TGCAGTGCTTATAGTGGGGGTATTGGCAATCAGCCCCAGCATTTT. Its protein product is CSAYSGGIGNQPQHF.